These T cell receptor beta chains were read from a single sample in a study of PD-L1 blockade in urothelial cancer. Generated by immunoSEQ multiplex PCR, the TCRdb table keeps only in-frame clones and is missing some. The repertoire holds 60,000 to 70,000 clones, with around 81% as singletons. The sample in question was PBMCs, obtained around atezolizumab (anti-PD-L1) treatment. These receptors came from a man aged 70-80 years with urothelial cancer. Each CDR3 is given with its conserved first and last residue.

v_gene,j_gene,CDR3aa
TRBV6-6,TRBJ1-1,CASSQAGGTEAFF
TRBV6-1,TRBJ2-1,CASSENLGAGYNEQFF
TRBV30,TRBJ1-5,CAWSVPPRGQPQHF
TRBV27,TRBJ2-7,CASSFQNSYEQYF
TRBV19,TRBJ1-5,CASRPFPGQGVAQPQHF
TRBV7-9,TRBJ2-5,CASSLRVGLTQETQYF
TRBV29-1,TRBJ2-7,CSAWGQSSYEQYF
TRBV11-2,TRBJ2-3,CASSLGLAEGTDTQYF
TRBV10-3,TRBJ2-7,CATRRGRSYEQYF
TRBV29-1,TRBJ2-7,CSVGGDYEQYF
TRBV5-4,TRBJ2-3,CATFQLAGRGTDTQYF
TRBV5-1,TRBJ2-1,CASSSRLGRAPGEQFF
TRBV15,TRBJ2-7,CATSSPLGQGGRGFYEQYF
TRBV5-5,TRBJ2-2,CASSFEQLGELFF
TRBV5-1,TRBJ1-1,CASSLRAGFLNTEAFF
TRBV5-5,TRBJ2-5,CASSLGTSGSQETQYF
TRBV4-1,TRBJ2-5,CASSQRGLAGARETQYF
TRBV5-1,TRBJ2-3,CASSFDRADTDTQYF
TRBV5-1,TRBJ2-1,CASSPQPGLGEQFF
TRBV30,TRBJ2-7,CAWRAPDRAYEQYF
TRBV9,TRBJ1-5,CASSVDPNQPQHF
TRBV2,TRBJ2-1,CASKRNEQFF
TRBV14,TRBJ2-1,CASSPNRLASDNEQFF
TRBV4-1,TRBJ1-4,CASSRPGTGNEKLFF
TRBV2,TRBJ1-5,CASSDQEGAQPQHF
TRBV7-7,TRBJ2-1,CASSQREYNEQFF
TRBV7-9,TRBJ2-7,CASSLAPQGNYEQYF
TRBV7-3,TRBJ2-1,CASSLPGVYNEQFF
TRBV4-2,TRBJ1-5,CASSQDTGGSQHF
TRBV7-2,TRBJ2-1,CASSLAILRVATNEQFF
TRBV5-1,TRBJ2-6,CASSWTAYSGANVLTF
TRBV25-1,TRBJ1-4,CASSEVPGRGTNEKLFF
TRBV7-9,TRBJ2-1,CASRPLAGRVDEQFF
TRBV9,TRBJ2-2,CASSAAGGLAEHTGELFF
TRBV6-5,TRBJ2-5,CASSRKPGSQETQYF
TRBV11-2,TRBJ2-3,CASSLTGLWGTDTQYF
TRBV5-6,TRBJ2-1,CASSWGPGTGARNEQFF
TRBV9,TRBJ1-4,CASSVGNRDEKLFF
TRBV11-3,TRBJ2-1,CASSLLAGANEQFF
TRBV30,TRBJ2-7,CAWSVPGRLGEQYF
TRBV19,TRBJ2-3,CASSPSSTSGTDTQYF
TRBV15,TRBJ1-5,CATSRPITGGKNQPQHF
TRBV7-2,TRBJ1-5,CASSLAGTGQPQHF
TRBV7-8,TRBJ1-2,CASSGGTGTYGYTF
TRBV18,TRBJ2-1,CASSPGTGGYNEQFF
TRBV19,TRBJ2-2,CAVYSGTGGWGTGELFF
TRBV18,TRBJ1-2,CASSPSVRGGSSNYGYTF
TRBV29-1,TRBJ1-5,CSVQFFRNQPQHF
TRBV5-6,TRBJ1-5,CASSTSYDRVQPQHF
TRBV29-1,TRBJ1-1,CSVGTLGAGTEAFF
TRBV5-4,TRBJ2-2,CASSLGTGYGELFF
TRBV10-2,TRBJ1-5,CASRPGGGHQPQHF
TRBV5-1,TRBJ1-2,CASSLTQGDYGYTF
TRBV5-1,TRBJ1-3,CASSLAGLGNTIYF
TRBV28,TRBJ1-4,CASISGGGEKLFF
TRBV29-1,TRBJ1-1,CSVGLNPPPSEAFF
TRBV13,TRBJ2-1,CASSLGSSLYNEQFF
TRBV28,TRBJ2-5,CASSLVWASGREETQYF
TRBV21-1,TRBJ2-7,CASRGGGIPYEQYF